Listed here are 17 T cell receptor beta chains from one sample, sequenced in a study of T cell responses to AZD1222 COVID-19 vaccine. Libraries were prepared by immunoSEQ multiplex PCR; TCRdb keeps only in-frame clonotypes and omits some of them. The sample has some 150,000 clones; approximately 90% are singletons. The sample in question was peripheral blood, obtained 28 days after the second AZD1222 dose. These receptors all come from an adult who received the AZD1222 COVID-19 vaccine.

In nucleotides, the CDR3 is TGTGCCAGCAGCTCCCCGACAGGGGGAAAACTGTTTTTT. This gives the protein CASSSPTGGKLFF. The V call is TRBV7-9, the J call TRBJ1-4; 9 nucleotides agree with TRBD1. This CDR3 contains 13 residues. The trim removed 4 bases at V and 10 bases at J, leaving 4 bases unmatched. Per germline, CDR1 SEHNR and CDR2 FQNEAQ (reference sequence).

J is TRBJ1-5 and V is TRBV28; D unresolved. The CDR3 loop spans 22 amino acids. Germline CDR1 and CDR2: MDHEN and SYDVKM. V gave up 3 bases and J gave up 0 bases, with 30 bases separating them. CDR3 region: CASSFKTQRARYPLYSNQPQHF. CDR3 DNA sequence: TGTGCCAGCAGTTTTAAAACTCAAAGGGCCCGGTACCCACTGTATAGCAATCAGCCCCAGCATTTT.

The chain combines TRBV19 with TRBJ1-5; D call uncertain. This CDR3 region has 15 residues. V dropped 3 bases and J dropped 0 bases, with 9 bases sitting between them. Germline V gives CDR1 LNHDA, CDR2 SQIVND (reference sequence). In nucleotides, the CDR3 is TGTGCCAGTAGTATGATAGACGTTAGCAATCAGCCCCAGCATTTT. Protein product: CASSMIDVSNQPQHF.

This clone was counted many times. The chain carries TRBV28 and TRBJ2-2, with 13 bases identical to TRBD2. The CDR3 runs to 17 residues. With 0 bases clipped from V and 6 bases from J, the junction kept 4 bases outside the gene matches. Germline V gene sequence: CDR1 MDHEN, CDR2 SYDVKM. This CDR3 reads CASSLWRLAGGPGELFF. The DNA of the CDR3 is TGTGCCAGCAGTTTATGGAGACTAGCGGGAGGCCCCGGGGAGCTGTTTTTT.

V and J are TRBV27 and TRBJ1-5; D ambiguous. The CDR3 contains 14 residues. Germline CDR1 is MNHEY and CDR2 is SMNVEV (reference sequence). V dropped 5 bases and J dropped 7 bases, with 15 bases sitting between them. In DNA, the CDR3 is TGTGCCAGCAGTCCTTCTACTCGCCAGCAGCCCCAGCATTTT. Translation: CASSPSTRQQPQHF.

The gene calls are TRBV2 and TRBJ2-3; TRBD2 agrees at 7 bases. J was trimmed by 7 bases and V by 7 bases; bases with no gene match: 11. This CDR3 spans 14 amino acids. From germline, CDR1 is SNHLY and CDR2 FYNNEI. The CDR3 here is CASKVAGVVNTQYF. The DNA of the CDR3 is TGTGCCAGCAAGGTTGCGGGAGTGGTTAATACGCAGTATTTT.

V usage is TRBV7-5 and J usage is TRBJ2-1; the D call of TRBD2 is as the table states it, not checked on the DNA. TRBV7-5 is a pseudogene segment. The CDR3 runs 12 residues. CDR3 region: CANGGFHNEQFF. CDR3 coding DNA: TGTGCCAACGGGGGGTTCCACAATGAGCAGTTCTTC.

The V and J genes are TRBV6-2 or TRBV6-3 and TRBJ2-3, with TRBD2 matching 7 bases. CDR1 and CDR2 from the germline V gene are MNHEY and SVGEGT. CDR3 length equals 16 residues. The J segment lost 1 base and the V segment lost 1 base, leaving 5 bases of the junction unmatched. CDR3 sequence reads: CASSYLGRGRTDTQYF. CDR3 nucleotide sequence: TGTGCCAGCAGTTACTTGGGGAGGGGCCGCACAGATACGCAGTATTTT.

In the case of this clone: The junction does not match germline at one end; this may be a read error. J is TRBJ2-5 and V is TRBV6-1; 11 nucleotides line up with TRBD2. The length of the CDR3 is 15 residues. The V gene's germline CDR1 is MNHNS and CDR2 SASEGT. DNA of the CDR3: TGTGCCAGCGGTGAGCTAGCGGGAGGCCAAGAGACCCAGTACTTC. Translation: CASGELAGGQETQYF.

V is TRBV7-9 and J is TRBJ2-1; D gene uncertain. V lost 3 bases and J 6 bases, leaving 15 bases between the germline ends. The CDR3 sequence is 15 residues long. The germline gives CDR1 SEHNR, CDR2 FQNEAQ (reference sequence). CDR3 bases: TGTGCCAGCAGCTTGTGGCTTAAGGAGTTCAATGAGCAGTTCTTC. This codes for CASSLWLKEFNEQFF.

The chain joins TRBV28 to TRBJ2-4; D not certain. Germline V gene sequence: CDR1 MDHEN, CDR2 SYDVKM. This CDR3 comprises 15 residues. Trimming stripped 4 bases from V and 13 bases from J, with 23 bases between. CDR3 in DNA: TGTGCCAGCAGTTCCTCCCCGACGGGTACAGAGCGACAGTACTTC. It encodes CASSSSPTGTERQYF.

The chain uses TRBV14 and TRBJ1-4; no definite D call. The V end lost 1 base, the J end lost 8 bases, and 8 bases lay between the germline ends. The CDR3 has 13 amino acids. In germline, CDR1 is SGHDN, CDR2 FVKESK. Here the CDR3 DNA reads TGTGCCAGCAGCCAAGGATTAGGGGAAAAACTGTTTTTT. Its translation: CASSQGLGEKLFF.

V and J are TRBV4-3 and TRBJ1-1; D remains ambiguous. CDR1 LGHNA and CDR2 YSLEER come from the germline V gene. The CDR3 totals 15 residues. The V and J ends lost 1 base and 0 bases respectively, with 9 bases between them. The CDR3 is CASSQVGSMNTEAFF. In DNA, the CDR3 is TGCGCCAGCAGCCAAGTGGGCAGCATGAACACTGAAGCTTTCTTT.

The CDR3 protein is CASRDTGDSSYEQYF. CDR3 bases: TGTGCCAGTAGGGACACAGGTGATAGCTCCTACGAGCAGTACTTC. The chain employs TRBV19 and TRBJ2-7; perhaps TRBD1 as D (5 bases). V was pared by 6 bases and J by 0 bases, with 15 bases between. The CDR3 consists of 15 residues. Germline CDR1 LNHDA, CDR2 SQIVND (reference sequence).

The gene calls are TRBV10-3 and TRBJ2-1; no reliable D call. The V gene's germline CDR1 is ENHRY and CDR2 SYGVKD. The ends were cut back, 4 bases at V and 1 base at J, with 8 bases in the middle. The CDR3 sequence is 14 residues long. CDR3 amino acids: CAISVGPSYNEQFF. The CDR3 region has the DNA TGTGCCATCAGTGTTGGGCCTTCCTACAATGAGCAGTTCTTC.

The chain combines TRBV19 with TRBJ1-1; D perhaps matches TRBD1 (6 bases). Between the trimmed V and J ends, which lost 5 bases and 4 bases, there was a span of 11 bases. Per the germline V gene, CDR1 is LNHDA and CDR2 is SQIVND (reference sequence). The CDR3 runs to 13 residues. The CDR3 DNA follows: TGTGCCAGTAGTGTACAGGGAGGCACTGAAGCTTTCTTT. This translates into CASSVQGGTEAFF. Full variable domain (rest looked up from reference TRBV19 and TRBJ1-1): DGGITQSPKYLFRKEGQNVTLSCEQNLNHDAMYWYRQDPGQGLRLIYYSQIVNDFQKGDIAEGYSVSREKKESFPLTVTSAQKNPTAFYLCASSVQGGTEAFFGQGTRLTVV.

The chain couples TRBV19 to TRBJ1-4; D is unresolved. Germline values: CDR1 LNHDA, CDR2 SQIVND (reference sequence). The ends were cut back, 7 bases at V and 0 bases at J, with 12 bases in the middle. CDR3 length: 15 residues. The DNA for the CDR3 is TGTGCCAGTAAAGAACAGCTTGCAACTAATGAAAAACTGTTTTTT. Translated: CASKEQLATNEKLFF.